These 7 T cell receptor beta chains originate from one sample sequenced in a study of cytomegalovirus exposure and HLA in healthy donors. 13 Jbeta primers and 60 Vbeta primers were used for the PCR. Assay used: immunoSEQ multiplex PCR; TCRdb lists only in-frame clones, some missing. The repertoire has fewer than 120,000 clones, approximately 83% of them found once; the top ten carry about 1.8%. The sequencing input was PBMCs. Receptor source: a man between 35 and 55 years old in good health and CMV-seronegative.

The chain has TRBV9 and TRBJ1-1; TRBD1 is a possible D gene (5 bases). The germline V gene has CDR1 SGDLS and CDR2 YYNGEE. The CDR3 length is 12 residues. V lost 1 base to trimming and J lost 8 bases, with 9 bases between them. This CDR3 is CASSVTGSEAFF. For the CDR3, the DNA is TGTGCCAGCAGCGTAACAGGTTCAGAAGCTTTCTTT.

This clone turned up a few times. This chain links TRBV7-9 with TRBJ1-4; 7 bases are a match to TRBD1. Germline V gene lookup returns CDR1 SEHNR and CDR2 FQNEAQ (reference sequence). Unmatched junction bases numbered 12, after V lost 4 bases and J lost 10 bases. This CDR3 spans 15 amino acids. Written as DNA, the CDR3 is TGTGCCAGCAGCTCCCCTGACAGGGACGTTGGAAAACTGTTTTTT. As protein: CASSSPDRDVGKLFF.

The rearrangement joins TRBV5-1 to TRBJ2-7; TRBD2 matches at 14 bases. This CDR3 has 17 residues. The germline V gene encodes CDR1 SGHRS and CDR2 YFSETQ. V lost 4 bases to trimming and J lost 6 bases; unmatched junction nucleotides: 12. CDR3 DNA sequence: TGCGCCAGCAGCAAAAGAACCGGGACTAGCGGGGGAGGCGAGCAGTACTTC. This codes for CASSKRTGTSGGGEQYF.

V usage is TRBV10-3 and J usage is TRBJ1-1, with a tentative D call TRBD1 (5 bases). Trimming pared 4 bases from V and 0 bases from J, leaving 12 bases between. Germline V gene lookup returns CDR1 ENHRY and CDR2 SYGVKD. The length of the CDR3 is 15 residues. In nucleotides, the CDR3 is TGTGCCATCAGTGTAGGGGCACTGATGAACACTGAAGCTTTCTTT. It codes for CAISVGALMNTEAFF.

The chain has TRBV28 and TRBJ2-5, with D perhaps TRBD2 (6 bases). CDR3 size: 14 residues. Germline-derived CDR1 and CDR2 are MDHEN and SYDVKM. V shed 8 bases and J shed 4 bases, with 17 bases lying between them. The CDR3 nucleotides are TGTGCCAGCGAGGGTGGGGGGAATGGAGAGACCCAGTACTTC. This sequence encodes CASEGGGNGETQYF.

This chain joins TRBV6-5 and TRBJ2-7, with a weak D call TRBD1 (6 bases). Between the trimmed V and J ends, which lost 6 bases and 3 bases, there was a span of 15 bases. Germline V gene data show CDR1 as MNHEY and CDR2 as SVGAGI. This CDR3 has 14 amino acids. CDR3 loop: CASRPTGSLYEQYF. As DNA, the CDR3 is TGTGCCAGCAGGCCTACAGGGTCCCTCTACGAGCAGTACTTC.

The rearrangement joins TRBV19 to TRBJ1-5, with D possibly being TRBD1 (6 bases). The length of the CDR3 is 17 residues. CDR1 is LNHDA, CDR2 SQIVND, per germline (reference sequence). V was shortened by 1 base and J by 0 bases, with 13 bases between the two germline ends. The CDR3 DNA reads TGTGCCAGTAGTATAGGAAACAGGGATTATAGCAATCAGCCCCAGCATTTT. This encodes CASSIGNRDYSNQPQHF.